Reported below is one T cell receptor beta chain. This table comes from immunoSEQ multiplex PCR, and its TCRdb copy is limited to in-frame clones, with some not included. The top ten clones hold 1.4% of a sample with 65,000 to 85,000 clones, about nine tenths of them seen once. Trimming took off 2 bases at V and 0 bases at J, with 13 bases between the two ends. CDR3 length equals 16 residues. The germline V gene has CDR1 KGHSH and CDR2 LQKENI. This record comes from a study of T cell changes during pregnancy in multiple sclerosis. The clonotype originates from a female donor with multiple sclerosis, enrolled in a pregnancy study. Here the sequenced sample was peripheral blood, taken in the third trimester of pregnancy. This chain uses TRBV18 with TRBJ2-5; TRBD2 is a possible D gene (6 bases). CDR3 in amino acids: CASSPWIAAYQETQYF. In nucleotides, the CDR3 is TGTGCCAGCTCACCATGGATAGCGGCGTACCAAGAGACCCAGTACTTC.